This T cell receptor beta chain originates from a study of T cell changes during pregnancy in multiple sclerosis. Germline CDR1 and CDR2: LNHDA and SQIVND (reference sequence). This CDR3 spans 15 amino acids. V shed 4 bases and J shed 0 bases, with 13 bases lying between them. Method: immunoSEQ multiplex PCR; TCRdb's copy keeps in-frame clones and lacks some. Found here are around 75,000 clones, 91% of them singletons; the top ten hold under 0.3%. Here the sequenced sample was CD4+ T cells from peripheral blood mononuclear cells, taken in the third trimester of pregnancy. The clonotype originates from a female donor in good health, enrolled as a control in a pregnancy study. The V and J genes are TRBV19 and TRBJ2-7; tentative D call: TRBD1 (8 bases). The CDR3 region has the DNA TGTGCCAGTAGTAGGGGGGGACAGGTCTCCTACGAGCAGTACTTC. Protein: CASSRGGQVSYEQYF.